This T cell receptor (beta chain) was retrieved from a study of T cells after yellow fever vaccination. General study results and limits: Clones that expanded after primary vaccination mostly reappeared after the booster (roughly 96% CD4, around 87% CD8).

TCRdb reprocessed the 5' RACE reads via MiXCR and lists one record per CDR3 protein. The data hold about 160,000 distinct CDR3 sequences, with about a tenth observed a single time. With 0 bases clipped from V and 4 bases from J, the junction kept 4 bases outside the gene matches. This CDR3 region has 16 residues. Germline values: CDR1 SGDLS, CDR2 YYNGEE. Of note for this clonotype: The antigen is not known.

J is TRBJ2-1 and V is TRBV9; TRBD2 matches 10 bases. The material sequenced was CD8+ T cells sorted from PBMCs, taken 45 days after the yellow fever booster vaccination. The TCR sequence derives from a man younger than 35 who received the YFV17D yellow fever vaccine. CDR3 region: CASSVGPSGGYNEQFF. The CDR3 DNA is TGTGCCAGCAGCGTAGGGCCTAGCGGGGGTTACAATGAGCAGTTCTTC.